This TCR beta chain came from a study of T cell clones after liver transplantation. Across the study: TCRbeta sequencing after a pre-transplant mixed lymphocyte reaction identified graft-donor-reactive clones, later tracked in post-transplant blood.

CD3+CD4+ and CD3+CD8+ cells were FACS-sorted from thawed unstimulated PBMCs. Study-wide results and limits: Graft donor-reactive T cells may have migrated into the graft rather than being deleted.

Sequencing used immunoSEQ multiplex PCR; TCRdb keeps in-frame clones, though not all of them. The table shows roughly 100,000 clones, with about 86% occurring only once. As to this clone: The antigen remains unidentified.

The CDR3 sequence is 14 residues long. Germline loops: CDR1 SGHTA, CDR2 FQGNSA. The J segment lost 5 bases and the V segment lost 6 bases, leaving 9 bases of the junction unmatched. The sample here was CD4+ T cells from blood, taken approximately 4 years after liver transplant. The V and J genes are TRBV7-2 and TRBJ2-5; the match to TRBD1 covers 7 bases. This clonotype was obtained from a human patient who received a liver transplant. Part of the T cell pool may stem from the graft donor. CDR3 nucleotides: TGTGCCAGCAGTCCAGGTTCCAGGGGGGAGACCCAGTACTTC. Translated: CASSPGSRGETQYF.